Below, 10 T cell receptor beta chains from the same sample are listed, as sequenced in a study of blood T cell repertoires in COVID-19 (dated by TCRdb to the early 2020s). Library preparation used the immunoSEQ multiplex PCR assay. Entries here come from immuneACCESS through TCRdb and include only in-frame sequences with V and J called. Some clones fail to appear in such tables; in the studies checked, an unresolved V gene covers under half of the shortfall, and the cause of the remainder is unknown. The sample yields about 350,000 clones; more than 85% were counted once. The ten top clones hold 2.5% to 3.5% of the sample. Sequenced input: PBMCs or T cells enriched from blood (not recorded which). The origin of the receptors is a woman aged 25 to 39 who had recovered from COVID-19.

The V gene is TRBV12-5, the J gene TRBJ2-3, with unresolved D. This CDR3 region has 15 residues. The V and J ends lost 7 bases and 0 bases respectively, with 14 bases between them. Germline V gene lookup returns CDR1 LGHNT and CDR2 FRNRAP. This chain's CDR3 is CASVATVVSTDTQYF. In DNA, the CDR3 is TGTGCTAGTGTTGCGACTGTGGTTAGCACAGATACGCAGTATTTT.

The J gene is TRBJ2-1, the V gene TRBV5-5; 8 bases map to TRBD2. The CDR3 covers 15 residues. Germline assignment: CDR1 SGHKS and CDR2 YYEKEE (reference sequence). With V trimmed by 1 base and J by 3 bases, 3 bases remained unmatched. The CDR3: CASSLSSGSYNEQFF. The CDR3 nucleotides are TGTGCCAGCAGCTTGTCGAGCGGGAGCTACAATGAGCAGTTCTTC. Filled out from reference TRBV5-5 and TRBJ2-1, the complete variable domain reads DAGVTQSPTHLIKTRGQQVTLRCSPISGHKSVSWYQQVLGQGPQFIFQYYEKEERGRGNFPDRFSARQFPNYSSELNVNALLLGDSALYLCASSLSSGSYNEQFFGPGTRLTVL.

The CDR3: CASSFLTGLDQPQHF. The CDR3 DNA reads as TGTGCCAGTAGTTTCCTGACAGGCTTGGATCAGCCCCAGCATTTT. The chain uses TRBV19 and TRBJ1-5; perhaps TRBD1 as D (6 bases). The CDR3 has 15 residues. Germline lookup yields CDR1 LNHDA and CDR2 SQIVND (reference sequence). V was shortened by 5 bases and J by 5 bases, with 16 bases between the two germline ends.

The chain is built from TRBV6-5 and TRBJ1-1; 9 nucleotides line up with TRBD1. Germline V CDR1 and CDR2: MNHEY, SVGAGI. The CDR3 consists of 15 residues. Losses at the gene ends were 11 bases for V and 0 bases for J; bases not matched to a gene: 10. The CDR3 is CASSRDRDMNTEAFF. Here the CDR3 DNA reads TGTGCCTCGAGTCGGGACAGGGATATGAACACTGAAGCTTTCTTT.

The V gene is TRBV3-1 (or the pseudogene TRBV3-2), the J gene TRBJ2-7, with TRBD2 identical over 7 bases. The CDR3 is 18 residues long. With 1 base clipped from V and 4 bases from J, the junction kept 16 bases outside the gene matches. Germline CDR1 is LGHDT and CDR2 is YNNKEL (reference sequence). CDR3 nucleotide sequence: TGTGCCAGCAGCCAAGGGTCGCGGGTCGGGGGGAATTTATACGAGCAGTACTTC. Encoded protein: CASSQGSRVGGNLYEQYF.

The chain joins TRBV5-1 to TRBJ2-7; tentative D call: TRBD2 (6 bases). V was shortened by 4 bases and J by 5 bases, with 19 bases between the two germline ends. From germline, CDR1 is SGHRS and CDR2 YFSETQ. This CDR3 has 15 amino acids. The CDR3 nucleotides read TGCGCCAGCAGCCCTCGTGGGCAGGGAGGCAACGAGCAGTACTTC. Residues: CASSPRGQGGNEQYF. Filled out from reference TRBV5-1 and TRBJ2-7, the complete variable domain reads KAGVTQTPRYLIKTRGQQVTLSCSPISGHRSVSWYQQTPGQGLQFLFEYFSETQRNKGNFPGRFSGRQFSNSRSEMNVSTLELGDSALYLCASSPRGQGGNEQYFGPGTRLTVT.

CDR3 sequence: CASSLGTGGRETQYF. In DNA, the CDR3 is TGTGCCAGCAGCCTAGGAACAGGGGGAAGGGAGACCCAGTACTTC. V is TRBV7-9 and J is TRBJ2-5, with 8 bases identical to TRBD1. The germline V gene has CDR1 SEHNR and CDR2 FQNEAQ (reference sequence). The CDR3 has 15 residues. Trimming cost V 5 bases and J 5 bases; bases outside gene matches: 10.

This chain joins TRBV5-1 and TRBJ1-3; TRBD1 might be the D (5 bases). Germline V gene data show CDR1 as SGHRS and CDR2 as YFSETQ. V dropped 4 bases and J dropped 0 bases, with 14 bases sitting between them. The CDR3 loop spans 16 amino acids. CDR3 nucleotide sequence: TGCGCCAGCAGCCCAACAGGACCTATCTCTGGAAACACCATATATTTT. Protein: CASSPTGPISGNTIYF.

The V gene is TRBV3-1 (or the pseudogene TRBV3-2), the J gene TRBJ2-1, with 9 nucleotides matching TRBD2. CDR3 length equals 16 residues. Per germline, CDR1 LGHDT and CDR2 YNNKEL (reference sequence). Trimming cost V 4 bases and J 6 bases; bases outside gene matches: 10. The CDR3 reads CASSLLGSGRINEQFF. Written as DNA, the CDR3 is TGTGCCAGCAGCCTCCTTGGGAGCGGGAGGATCAATGAGCAGTTCTTC.

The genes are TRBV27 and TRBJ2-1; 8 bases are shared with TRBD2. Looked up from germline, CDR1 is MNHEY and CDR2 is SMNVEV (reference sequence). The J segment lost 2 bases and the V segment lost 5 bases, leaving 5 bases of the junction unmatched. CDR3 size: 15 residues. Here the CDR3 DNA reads TGTGCCAGCAGTATCGACGGGAGGGCCTACAATGAGCAGTTCTTC. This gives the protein CASSIDGRAYNEQFF.